In its sample, the clone carrying this T cell receptor beta chain was seen once. As originally analysed: Nucleated cell counts were estimated from reference gene primer amplification. Assay used: immunoSEQ multiplex PCR; TCRdb lists only in-frame clones, some missing. That table gives V, J and clone size, and the DNA gave D and trimming. The sample contains over 250,000 clones, 87% of which appear only once. The entry originates in a study of blood T cell repertoires in COVID-19. Overall study: Samples representing acute and convalescent COVID-19 were sourced from the United States, Italy and Spain. T cells, B-cell-depleted T cells, or PBMCs supplied cDNA or gDNA.

V lost 2 bases and J 2 bases, leaving 9 bases between the germline ends. Germline V gives CDR1 SEHNR, CDR2 FQNEAQ (reference sequence). The CDR3 totals 15 residues. The material sequenced was peripheral blood. The receptor was derived from a woman in her 50s with acute or convalescent COVID-19. V and J are TRBV7-9 and TRBJ1-4; D remains ambiguous. The CDR3 sequence: CASSLLGQTNEKLFF. Here the CDR3 DNA reads TGTGCCAGCAGCTTACTAGGTCAGACTAATGAAAAACTGTTTTTT.